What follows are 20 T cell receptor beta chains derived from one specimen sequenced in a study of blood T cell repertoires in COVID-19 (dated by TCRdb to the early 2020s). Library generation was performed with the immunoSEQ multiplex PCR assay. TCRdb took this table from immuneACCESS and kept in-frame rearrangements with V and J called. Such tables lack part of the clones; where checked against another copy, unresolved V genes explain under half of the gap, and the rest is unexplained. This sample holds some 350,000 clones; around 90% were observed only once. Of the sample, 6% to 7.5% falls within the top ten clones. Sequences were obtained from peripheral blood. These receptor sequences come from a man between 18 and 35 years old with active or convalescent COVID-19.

The CDR3 DNA reads TGTGCCAGCAGCCCAGCGGGGGGATATGAAAAACTGTTTTTT. As protein: CASSPAGGYEKLFF. The rearrangement joins TRBV7-9 to TRBJ1-4, with TRBD1 as a possible D gene (5 bases). V was pared by 5 bases and J by 6 bases, with 13 bases between. The CDR3 totals 14 residues. CDR1 is SEHNR, CDR2 FQNEAQ, per germline (reference sequence).

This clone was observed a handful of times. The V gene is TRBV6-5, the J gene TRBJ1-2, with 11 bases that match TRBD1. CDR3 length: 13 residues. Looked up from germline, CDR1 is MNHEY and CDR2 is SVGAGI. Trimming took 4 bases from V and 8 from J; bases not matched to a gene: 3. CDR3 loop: CASSWDRGTGYTF. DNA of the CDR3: TGTGCCAGCAGTTGGGACAGGGGGACGGGCTACACCTTC.

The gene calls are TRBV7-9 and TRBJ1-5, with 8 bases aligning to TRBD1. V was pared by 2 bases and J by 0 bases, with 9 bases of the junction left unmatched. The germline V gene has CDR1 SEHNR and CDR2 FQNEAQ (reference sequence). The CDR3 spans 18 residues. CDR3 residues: CASSLYGQGGYSNQPQHF. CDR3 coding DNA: TGTGCCAGCAGCTTATATGGACAGGGAGGGTATAGCAATCAGCCCCAGCATTTT.

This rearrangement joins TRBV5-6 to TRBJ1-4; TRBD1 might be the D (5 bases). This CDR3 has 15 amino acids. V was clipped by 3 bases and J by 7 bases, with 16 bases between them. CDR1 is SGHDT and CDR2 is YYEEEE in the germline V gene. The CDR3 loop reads CASSSTTQGTEKLFF. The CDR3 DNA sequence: TGTGCCAGCAGCTCTACCACCCAGGGAACTGAAAAACTGTTTTTT.

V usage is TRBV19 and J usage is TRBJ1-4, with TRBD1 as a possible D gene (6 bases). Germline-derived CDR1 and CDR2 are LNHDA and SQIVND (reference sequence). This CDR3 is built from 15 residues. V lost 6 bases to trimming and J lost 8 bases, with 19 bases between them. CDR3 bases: TGTGCCAGTAGGAGACAGGCGTACGGGCGCGAAAAACTGTTTTTT. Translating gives CASRRQAYGREKLFF. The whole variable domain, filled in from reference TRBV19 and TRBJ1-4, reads DGGITQSPKYLFRKEGQNVTLSCEQNLNHDAMYWYRQDPGQGLRLIYYSQIVNDFQKGDIAEGYSVSREKKESFPLTVTSAQKNPTAFYLCASRRQAYGREKLFFGSGTQLSVL.

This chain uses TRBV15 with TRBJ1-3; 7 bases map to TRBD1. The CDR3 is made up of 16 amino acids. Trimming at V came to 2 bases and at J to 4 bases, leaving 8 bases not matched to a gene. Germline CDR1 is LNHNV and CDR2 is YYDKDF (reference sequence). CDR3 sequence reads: CATSRKQGQRGNTIYF. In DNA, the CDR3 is TGTGCCACCAGCAGAAAGCAGGGACAGAGAGGAAACACCATATATTTT. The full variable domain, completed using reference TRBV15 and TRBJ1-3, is DAMVIQNPRYQVTQFGKPVTLSCSQTLNHNVMYWYQQKSSQAPKLLFHYYDKDFNNEADTPDNFQSRRPNTSFCFLDIRSPGLGDTAMYLCATSRKQGQRGNTIYFGEGSWLTVV.

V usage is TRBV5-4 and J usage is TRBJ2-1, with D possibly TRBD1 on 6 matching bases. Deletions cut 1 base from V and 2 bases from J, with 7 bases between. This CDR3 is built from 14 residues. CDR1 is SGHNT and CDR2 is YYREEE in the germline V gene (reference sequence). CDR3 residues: CASSLRGTYNEQFF. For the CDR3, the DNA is TGTGCCAGCAGCTTGAGGGGGACCTACAATGAGCAGTTCTTC.

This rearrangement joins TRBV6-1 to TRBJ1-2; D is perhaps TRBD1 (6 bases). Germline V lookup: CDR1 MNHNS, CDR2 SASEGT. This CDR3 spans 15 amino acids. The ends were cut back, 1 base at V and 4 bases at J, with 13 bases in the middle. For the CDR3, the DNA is TGTGCCAGCAGTGAAGGTGCAGGGGTCTTCTATGGCTACACCTTC. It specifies CASSEGAGVFYGYTF.

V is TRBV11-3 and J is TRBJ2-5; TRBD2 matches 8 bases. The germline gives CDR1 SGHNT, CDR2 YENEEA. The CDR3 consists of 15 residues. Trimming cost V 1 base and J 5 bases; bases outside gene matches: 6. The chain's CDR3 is CASSLAGGPVETQYF. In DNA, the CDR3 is TGTGCCAGCAGCTTAGCGGGAGGGCCGGTCGAGACCCAGTACTTC.

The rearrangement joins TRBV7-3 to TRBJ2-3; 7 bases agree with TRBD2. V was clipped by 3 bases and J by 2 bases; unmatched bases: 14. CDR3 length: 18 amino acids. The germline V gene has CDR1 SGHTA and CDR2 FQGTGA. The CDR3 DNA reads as TGTGCCAGCAGCTTTTGGCCACGAGGGCTAGCGGACACAGATACGCAGTATTTT. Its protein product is CASSFWPRGLADTDTQYF.

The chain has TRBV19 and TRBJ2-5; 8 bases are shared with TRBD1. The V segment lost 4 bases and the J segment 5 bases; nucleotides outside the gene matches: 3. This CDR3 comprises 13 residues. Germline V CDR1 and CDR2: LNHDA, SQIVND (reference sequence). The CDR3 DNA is TGTGCCAGTAGTAATAGACAGGGGGAGACCCAGTACTTC. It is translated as CASSNRQGETQYF.

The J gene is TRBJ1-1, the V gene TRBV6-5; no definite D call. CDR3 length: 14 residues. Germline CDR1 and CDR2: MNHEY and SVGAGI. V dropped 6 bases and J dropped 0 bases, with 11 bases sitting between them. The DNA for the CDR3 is TGTGCCAGCAGCGGGTCCAACATGAACACTGAAGCTTTCTTT. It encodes CASSGSNMNTEAFF.

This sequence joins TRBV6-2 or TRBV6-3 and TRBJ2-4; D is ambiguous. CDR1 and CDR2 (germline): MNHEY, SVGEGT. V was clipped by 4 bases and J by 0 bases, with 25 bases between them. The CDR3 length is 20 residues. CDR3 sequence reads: CASSSPELRQGSVAKNIQYF. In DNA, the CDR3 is TGTGCCAGCAGTTCCCCCGAGTTGAGACAAGGAAGTGTAGCCAAAAACATTCAGTACTTC.

Written as DNA, the CDR3 is TGTGCCAGTAGTATGGGGACACGAGGGCGGAATCAGCCCCAGCATTTT. The encoded protein is CASSMGTRGRNQPQHF. The chain links TRBV19 to TRBJ1-5; D possibly corresponds to TRBD1 (6 bases). Trimming left V 3 bases short and J 4 bases short, with 16 bases between. The CDR3 loop spans 16 amino acids. The germline V gene has CDR1 LNHDA and CDR2 SQIVND (reference sequence).

The CDR3 spells CASSPPRGRYTEAFF. The CDR3 bases are TGTGCCAGCTCACCACCACGGGGGAGGTACACTGAAGCTTTCTTT. The genes are TRBV18 and TRBJ1-1, with D possibly being TRBD1 (5 bases). V dropped 0 bases and J dropped 3 bases, with 11 bases sitting between them. CDR3 length equals 15 residues. The germline V gene has CDR1 KGHSH and CDR2 LQKENI.

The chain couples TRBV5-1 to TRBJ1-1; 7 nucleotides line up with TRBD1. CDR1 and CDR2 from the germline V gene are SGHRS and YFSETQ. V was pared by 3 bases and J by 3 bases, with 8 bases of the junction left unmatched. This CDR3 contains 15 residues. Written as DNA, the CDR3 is TGCGCCAGCAGCTCAAGGGGGCGCGGGGACACTGAAGCTTTCTTT. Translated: CASSSRGRGDTEAFF.

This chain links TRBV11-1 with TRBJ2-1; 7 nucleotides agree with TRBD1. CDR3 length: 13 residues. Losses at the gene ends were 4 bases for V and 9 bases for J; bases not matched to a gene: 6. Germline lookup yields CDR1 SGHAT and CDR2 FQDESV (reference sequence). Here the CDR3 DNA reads TGTGCCAGCAGCTCTTTACAGGGGCTTGAGCAGTTCTTC. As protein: CASSSLQGLEQFF.

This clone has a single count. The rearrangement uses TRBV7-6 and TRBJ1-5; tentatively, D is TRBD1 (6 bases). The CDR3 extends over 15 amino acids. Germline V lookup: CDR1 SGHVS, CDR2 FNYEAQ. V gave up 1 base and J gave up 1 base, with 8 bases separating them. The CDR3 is CASSLGQESNQPQHF. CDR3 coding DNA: TGTGCCAGCAGCTTAGGACAGGAGAGCAATCAGCCCCAGCATTTT. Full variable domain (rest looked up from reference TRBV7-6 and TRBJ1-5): GAGVSQSPRYKVTKRGQDVALRCDPISGHVSLYWYRQALGQGPEFLTYFNYEAQQDKSGLPNDRFSAERPEGSISTLTIQRTEQRDSAMYRCASSLGQESNQPQHFGDGTRLSIL.

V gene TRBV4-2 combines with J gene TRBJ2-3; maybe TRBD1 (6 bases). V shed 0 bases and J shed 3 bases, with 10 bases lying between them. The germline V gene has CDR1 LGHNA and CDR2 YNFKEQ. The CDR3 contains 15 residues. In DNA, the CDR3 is TGTGCCAGCAGCCAAGACGGACAGTCAACAGATACGCAGTATTTT. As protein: CASSQDGQSTDTQYF.

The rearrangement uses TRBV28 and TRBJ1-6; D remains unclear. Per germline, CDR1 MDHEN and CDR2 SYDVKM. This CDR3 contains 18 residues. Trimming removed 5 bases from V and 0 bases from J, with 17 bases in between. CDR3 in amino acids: CASSPMRAESSYNSPLHF. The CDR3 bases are TGTGCCAGCAGTCCGATGCGGGCGGAGAGCTCCTATAATTCACCCCTCCACTTT.